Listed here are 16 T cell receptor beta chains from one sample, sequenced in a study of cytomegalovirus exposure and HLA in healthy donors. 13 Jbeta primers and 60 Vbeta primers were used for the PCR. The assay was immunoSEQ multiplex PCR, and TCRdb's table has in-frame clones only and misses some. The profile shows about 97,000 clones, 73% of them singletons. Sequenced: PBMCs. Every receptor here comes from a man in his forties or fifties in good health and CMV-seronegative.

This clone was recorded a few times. The CDR3 is CASRRGTLNQPQHF. CDR3 nucleotides: TGTGCCAGCAGGCGCGGGACCCTCAATCAGCCCCAGCATTTT. V is TRBV28 and J is TRBJ1-5; D is perhaps TRBD1 (5 bases). Trimming cost V 6 bases and J 3 bases, with 12 bases left between them. The CDR3 consists of 14 residues. Germline V gene sequence: CDR1 MDHEN, CDR2 SYDVKM.

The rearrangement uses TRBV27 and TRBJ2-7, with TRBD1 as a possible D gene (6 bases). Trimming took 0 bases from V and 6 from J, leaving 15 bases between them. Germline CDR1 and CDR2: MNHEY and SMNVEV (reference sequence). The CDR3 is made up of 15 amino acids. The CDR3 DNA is TGTGCCAGCAGTTTATCAAACAGGGTTTGGGGCGAGCAGTACTTC. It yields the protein CASSLSNRVWGEQYF.

The DNA of the CDR3 is TGTGCCAGCATTTCGGGACAGGGTCTCTACGAGCAGTACTTC. Protein product: CASISGQGLYEQYF. The gene calls are TRBV2 and TRBJ2-7; 9 nucleotides agree with TRBD1. With 7 bases clipped from V and 3 bases from J, the junction kept 7 bases outside the gene matches. The CDR3 contains 14 residues. Germline CDR1 is SNHLY and CDR2 is FYNNEI.

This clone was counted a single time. In DNA form, the CDR3 reads TGTGCCAGCAGCTTCGGTGGGGCTACCTACAATGAGCAGTTCTTC. It encodes CASSFGGATYNEQFF. The chain couples TRBV7-6 to TRBJ2-1; D perhaps matches TRBD1 (5 bases). V lost 3 bases, J lost 2 bases, and 11 bases lay in between. CDR1 is SGHVS and CDR2 is FNYEAQ in the germline V gene. This CDR3 contains 15 residues.

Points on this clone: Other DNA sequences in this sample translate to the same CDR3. Here the CDR3 reads CASSFRETQYF. In DNA, the CDR3 is TGTGCCAGCAGCTTCCGGGAGACCCAGTACTTC. The chain recombines TRBV7-9 with TRBJ2-5; D is unclear. CDR1 is SEHNR, CDR2 FQNEAQ, per germline (reference sequence). V was trimmed by 3 bases and J by 5 bases, leaving 4 bases between them. The CDR3 runs 11 residues.

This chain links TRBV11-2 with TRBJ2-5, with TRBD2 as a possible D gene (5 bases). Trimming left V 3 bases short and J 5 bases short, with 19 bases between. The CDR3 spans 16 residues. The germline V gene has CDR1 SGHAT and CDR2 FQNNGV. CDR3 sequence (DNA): TGTGCCAGCAGCTTGCCCGCACGTCACGGGGAGGAGACCCAGTACTTC. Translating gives CASSLPARHGEETQYF.

The CDR3 nucleotides are TGTGCCAGCAGCACTATCCCGTTCCCGGACTTTAATTCACCCCTCCACTTT. Its protein product is CASSTIPFPDFNSPLHF. The chain is built from TRBV21-1 and TRBJ1-6. TRBV21-1 is a pseudogene. The CDR3 is 17 residues long.

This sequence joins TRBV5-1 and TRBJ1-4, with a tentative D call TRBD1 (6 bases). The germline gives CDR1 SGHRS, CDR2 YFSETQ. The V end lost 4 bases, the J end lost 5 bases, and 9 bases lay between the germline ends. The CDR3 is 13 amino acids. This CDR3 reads CASSVTGNEKLFF. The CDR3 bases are TGCGCCAGCAGCGTCACAGGGAATGAAAAACTGTTTTTT.

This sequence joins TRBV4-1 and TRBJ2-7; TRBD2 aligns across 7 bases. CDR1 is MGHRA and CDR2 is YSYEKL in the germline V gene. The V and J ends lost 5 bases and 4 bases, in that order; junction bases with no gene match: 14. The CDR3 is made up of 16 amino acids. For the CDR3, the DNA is TGCGCCAGCAGCTTACTCCCGGGCGGGAGTTTTTACGAGCAGTACTTC. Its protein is CASSLLPGGSFYEQYF.

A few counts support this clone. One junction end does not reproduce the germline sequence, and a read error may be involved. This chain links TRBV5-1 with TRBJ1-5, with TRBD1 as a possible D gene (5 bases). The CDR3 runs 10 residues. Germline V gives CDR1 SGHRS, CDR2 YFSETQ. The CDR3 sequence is CQGLVGPSIF. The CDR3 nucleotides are TGCCAGGGCCTCGTCGGACCCAGCATTTTT. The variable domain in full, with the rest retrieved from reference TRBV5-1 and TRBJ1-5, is KAGVTQTPRYLIKTRGQQVTLSCSPISGHRSVSWYQQTPGQGLQFLFEYFSETQRNKGNFPGRFSGRQFSNSRSEMNVSTLELGDSALYLCQGLVGPSIFGDGTRLSIL.

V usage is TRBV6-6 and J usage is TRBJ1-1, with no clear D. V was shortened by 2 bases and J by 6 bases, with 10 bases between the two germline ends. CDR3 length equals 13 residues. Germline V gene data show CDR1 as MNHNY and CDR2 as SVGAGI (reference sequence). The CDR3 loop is CASSYGRYAEAFF. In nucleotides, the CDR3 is TGTGCCAGCAGTTACGGCAGGTACGCTGAAGCTTTCTTT.

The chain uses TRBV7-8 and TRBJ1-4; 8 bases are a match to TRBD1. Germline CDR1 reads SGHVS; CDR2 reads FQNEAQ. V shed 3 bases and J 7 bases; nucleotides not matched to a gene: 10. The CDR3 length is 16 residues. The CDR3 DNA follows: TGTGCCAGCAGCTTGTACCGGACAGGGTTCGGTGAAAAACTGTTTTTT. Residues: CASSLYRTGFGEKLFF. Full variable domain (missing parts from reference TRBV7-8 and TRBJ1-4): GAGVSQSPRYKVAKRGQDVALRCDPISGHVSLFWYQQALGQGPEFLTYFQNEAQLDKSGLPSDRFFAERPEGSVSTLKIQRTQQEDSAVYLCASSLYRTGFGEKLFFGSGTQLSVL.

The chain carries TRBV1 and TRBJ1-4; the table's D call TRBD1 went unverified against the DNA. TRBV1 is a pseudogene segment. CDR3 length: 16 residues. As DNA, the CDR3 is TGCACCAGCAGCCACCCCCATCAGGGTTCTAATGAAAAACTGTTTTTT. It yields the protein CTSSHPHQGSNEKLFF.

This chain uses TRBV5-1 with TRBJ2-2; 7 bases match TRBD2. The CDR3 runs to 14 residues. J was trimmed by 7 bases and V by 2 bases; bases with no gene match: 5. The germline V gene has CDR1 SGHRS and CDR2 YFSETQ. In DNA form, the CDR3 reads TGCGCCAGCAGCTTCGGCGGGGGTGGCGGGGAGCTGTTTTTT. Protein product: CASSFGGGGGELFF.

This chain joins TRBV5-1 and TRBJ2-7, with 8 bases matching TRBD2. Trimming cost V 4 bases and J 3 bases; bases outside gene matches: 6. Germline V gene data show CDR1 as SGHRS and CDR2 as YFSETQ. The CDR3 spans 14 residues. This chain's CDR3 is CASSPGGFNYEQYF. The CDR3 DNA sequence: TGCGCCAGCAGCCCGGGGGGGTTTAACTACGAGCAGTACTTC.

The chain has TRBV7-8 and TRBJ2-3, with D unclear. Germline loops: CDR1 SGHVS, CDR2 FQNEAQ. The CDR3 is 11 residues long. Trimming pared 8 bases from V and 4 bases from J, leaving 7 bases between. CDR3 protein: CASRVADTQYF. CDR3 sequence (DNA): TGTGCCAGCCGAGTTGCAGATACGCAGTATTTT.